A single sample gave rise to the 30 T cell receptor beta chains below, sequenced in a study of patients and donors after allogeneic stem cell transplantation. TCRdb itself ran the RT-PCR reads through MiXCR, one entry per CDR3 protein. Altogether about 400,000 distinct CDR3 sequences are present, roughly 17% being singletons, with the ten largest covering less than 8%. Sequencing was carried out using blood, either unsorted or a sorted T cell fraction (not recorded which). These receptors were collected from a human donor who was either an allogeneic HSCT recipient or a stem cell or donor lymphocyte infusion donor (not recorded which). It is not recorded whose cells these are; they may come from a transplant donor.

CDR3 loop: CASSEARGGDTQYF. CDR3 coding DNA: TGTGCCAGCAGTGAAGCGCGTGGAGGAGATACGCAGTATTTT. The gene calls are TRBV6-1 and TRBJ2-3, with D perhaps matching TRBD2 (5 bases). V dropped 0 bases and J dropped 5 bases, with 9 bases sitting between them. Per the germline V gene, CDR1 is MNHNS and CDR2 is SASEGT. The CDR3 totals 14 residues.

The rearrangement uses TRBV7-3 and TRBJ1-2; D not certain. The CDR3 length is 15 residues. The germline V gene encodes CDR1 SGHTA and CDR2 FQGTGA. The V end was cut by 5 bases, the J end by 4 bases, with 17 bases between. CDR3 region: CASSPSLGSTYGYTF. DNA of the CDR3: TGTGCCAGCAGCCCTTCTCTAGGCTCGACCTATGGCTACACCTTC.

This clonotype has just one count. CDR3: CAIKTTRGDNEQFF. As DNA, the CDR3 is TGTGCCATCAAGACGACCAGGGGCGACAATGAGCAGTTCTTC. The chain links TRBV10-3 to TRBJ2-1; D is possibly TRBD1 (6 bases). Trimming pared 7 bases from V and 5 bases from J, leaving 15 bases between. This CDR3 region has 14 residues. The germline V gene encodes CDR1 ENHRY and CDR2 SYGVKD.

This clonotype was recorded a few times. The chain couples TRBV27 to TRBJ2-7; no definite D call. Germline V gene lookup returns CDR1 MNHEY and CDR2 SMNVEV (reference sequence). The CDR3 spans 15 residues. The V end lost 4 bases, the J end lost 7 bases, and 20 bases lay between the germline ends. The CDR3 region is CASSWVAEHRREQYF. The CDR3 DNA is TGTGCCAGCAGTTGGGTCGCTGAACACCGGAGAGAGCAGTACTTC.

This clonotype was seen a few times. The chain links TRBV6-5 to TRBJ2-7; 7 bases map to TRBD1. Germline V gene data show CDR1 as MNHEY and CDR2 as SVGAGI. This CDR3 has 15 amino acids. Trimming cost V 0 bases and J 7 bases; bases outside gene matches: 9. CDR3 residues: CASSYSRTGGVEQYF. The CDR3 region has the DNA TGTGCCAGCAGTTACTCCCGGACAGGAGGCGTTGAGCAGTACTTC.

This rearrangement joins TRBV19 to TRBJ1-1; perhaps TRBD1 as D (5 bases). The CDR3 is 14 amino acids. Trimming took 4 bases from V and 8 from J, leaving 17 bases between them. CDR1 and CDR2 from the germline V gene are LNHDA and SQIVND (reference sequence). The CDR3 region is CASSTGPPGKEAFF. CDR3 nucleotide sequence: TGTGCCAGTAGTACGGGACCCCCAGGGAAGGAAGCTTTCTTT.

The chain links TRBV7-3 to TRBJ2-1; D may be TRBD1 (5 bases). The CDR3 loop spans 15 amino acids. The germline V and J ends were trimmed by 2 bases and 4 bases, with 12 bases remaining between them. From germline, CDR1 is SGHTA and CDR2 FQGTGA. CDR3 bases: TGTGCCAGCAGCTTACAGGGAAAACAGTACAATGAGCAGTTCTTC. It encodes CASSLQGKQYNEQFF.

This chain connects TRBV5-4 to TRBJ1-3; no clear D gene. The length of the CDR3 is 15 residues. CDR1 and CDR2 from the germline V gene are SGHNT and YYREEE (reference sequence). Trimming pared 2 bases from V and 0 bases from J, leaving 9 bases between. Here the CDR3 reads CASSFEGFSGNTIYF. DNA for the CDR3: TGTGCCAGCAGCTTCGAGGGATTCTCTGGAAACACCATATATTTT.

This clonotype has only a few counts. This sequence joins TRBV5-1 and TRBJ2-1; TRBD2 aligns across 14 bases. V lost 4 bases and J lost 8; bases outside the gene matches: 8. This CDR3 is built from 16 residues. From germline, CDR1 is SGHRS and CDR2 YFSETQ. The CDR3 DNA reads TGCGCCAGCAGCCCTGTGGGACTAGCGGGAGACGATGAGCAGTTCTTC. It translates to CASSPVGLAGDDEQFF.

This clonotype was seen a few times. This CDR3 is CASSHRDRGTGELFF. The CDR3 bases are TGTGCCAGCAGCCACCGGGACAGGGGAACCGGGGAGCTGTTTTTT. V usage is TRBV7-8 and J usage is TRBJ2-2; 10 positions agree with TRBD1. Germline V gives CDR1 SGHVS, CDR2 FQNEAQ. After removal of 5 bases from V and 5 bases from J, the junction contained 5 bases not matched to a gene. The CDR3 covers 15 residues.

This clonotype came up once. DNA for the CDR3: TGTGCCAGCAGCCCCCGAGGGGGCAAGGGTTACGAGCAGTACTTC. This gives the protein CASSPRGGKGYEQYF. The genes are TRBV7-2 and TRBJ2-7, with 7 positions matching TRBD1. Per germline, CDR1 SGHTA and CDR2 FQGNSA. This CDR3 is built from 15 residues. V lost 5 bases, J lost 4 bases, and 11 bases stayed unmatched. Looking up the rest from reference TRBV7-2 and TRBJ2-7 gives the full variable domain: GAGVSQSPSNKVTEKGKDVELRCDPISGHTALYWYRQSLGQGLEFLIYFQGNSAPDKSGLPSDRFSAERTGGSVSTLTIQRTQQEDSAVYLCASSPRGGKGYEQYFGPGTRLTVT.

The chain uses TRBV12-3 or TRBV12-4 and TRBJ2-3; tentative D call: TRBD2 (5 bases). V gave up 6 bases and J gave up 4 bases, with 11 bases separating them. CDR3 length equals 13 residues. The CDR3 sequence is CASSYLRADTQYF. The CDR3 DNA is TGTGCCAGCAGCTACCTGAGGGCAGATACGCAGTATTTT.

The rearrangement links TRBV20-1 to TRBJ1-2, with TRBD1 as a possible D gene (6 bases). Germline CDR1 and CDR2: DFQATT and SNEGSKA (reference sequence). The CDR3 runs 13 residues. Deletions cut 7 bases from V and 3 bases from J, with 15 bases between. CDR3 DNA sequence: TGCAGTGTTCAACAACAGGGCTACTATGGCTACACCTTC. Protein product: CSVQQQGYYGYTF.

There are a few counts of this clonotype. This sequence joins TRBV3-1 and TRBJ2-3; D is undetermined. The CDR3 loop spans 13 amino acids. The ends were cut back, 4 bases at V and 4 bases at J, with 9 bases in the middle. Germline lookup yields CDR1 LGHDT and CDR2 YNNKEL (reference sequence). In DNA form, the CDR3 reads TGTGCCAGCAGCCCTAACGCCGCAGATACGCAGTATTTT. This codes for CASSPNAADTQYF.

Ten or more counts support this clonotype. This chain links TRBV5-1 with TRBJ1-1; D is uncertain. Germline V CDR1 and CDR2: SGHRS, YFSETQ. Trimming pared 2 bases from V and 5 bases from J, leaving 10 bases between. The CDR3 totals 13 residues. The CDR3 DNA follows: TGCGCCAGCAGCTTAGGGATTGGAACTGAAGCTTTCTTT. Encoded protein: CASSLGIGTEAFF.

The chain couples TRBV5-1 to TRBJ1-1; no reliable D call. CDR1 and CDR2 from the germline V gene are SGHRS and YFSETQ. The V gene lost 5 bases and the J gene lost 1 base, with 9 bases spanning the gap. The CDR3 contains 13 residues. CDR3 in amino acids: CASRSERNTEAFF. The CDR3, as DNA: TGCGCCAGCAGGTCTGAGAGGAACACTGAAGCTTTCTTT.

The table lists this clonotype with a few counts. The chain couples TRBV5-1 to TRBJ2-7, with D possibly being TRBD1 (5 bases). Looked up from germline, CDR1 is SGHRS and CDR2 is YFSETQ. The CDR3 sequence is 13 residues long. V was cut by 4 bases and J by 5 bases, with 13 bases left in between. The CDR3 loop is CASSPIQDNEQYF. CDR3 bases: TGCGCCAGCAGCCCCATACAGGACAACGAGCAGTACTTC. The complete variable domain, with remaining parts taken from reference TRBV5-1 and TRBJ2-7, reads KAGVTQTPRYLIKTRGQQVTLSCSPISGHRSVSWYQQTPGQGLQFLFEYFSETQRNKGNFPGRFSGRQFSNSRSEMNVSTLELGDSALYLCASSPIQDNEQYFGPGTRLTVT.

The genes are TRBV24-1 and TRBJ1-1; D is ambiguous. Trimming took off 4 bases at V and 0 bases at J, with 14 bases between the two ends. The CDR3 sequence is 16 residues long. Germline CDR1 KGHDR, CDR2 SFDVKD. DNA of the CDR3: TGTGCCACCAGTGACAGGCGTTCATCCTTGAACACTGAAGCTTTCTTT. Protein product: CATSDRRSSLNTEAFF.

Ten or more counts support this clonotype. CDR3 sequence (DNA): TGCGCCAGCAGCTTGGTCCGACTAGCACCGAGCTCCTACAATGAGCAGTTCTTC. Its translation: CASSLVRLAPSSYNEQFF. The J gene is TRBJ2-1, the V gene TRBV5-1, with 7 nucleotides matching TRBD2. Germline trimming cut 0 bases from V and 0 bases from J; bases unmatched to any gene: 9. The CDR3 sequence is 18 residues long. The germline V gene has CDR1 SGHRS and CDR2 YFSETQ.

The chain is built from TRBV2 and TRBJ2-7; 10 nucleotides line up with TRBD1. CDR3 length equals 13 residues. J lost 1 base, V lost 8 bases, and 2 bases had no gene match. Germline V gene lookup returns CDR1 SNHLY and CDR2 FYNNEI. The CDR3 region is CASEDRGSYEQYF. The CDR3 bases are TGTGCCAGCGAGGACAGGGGGTCCTACGAGCAGTACTTC.

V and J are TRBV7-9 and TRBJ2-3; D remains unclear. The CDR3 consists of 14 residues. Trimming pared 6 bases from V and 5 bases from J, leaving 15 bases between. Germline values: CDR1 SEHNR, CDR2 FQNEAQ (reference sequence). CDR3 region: CASSPPSRVDTQYF. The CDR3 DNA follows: TGTGCCAGCAGTCCTCCGTCTAGGGTAGATACGCAGTATTTT.

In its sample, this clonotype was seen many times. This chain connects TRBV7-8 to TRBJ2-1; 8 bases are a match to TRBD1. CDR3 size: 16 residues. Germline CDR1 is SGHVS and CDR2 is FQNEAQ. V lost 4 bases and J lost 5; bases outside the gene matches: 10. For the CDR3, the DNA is TGTGCCAGCAGCTATGGGTACAGGGGGGAGAACAATGAGCAGTTCTTC. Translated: CASSYGYRGENNEQFF.

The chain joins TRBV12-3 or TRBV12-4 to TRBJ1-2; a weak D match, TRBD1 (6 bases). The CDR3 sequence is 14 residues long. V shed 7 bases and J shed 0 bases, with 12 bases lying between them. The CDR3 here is CASTRDTSNYGYTF. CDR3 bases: TGTGCCAGCACCCGGGACACTTCTAACTATGGCTACACCTTC.

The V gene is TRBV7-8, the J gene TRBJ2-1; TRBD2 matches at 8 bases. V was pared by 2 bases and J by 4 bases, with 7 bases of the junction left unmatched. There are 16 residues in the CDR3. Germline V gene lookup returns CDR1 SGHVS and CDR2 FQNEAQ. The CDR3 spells CASSLRSSGPYNEQFF. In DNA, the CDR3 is TGTGCCAGCAGCTTACGGTCTAGCGGGCCTTACAATGAGCAGTTCTTC. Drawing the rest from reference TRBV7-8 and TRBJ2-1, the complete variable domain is GAGVSQSPRYKVAKRGQDVALRCDPISGHVSLFWYQQALGQGPEFLTYFQNEAQLDKSGLPSDRFFAERPEGSVSTLKIQRTQQEDSAVYLCASSLRSSGPYNEQFFGPGTRLTVL.

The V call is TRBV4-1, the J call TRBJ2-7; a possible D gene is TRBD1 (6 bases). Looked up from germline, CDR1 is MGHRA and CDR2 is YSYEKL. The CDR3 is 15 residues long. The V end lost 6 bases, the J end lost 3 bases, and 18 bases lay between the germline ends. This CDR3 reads CASRPSDSYNYEQYF. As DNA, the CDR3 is TGCGCCAGCAGACCCTCGGACAGCTATAACTACGAGCAGTACTTC.

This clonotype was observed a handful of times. The CDR3 sequence is CSARRPAYGYTF. CDR3 sequence (DNA): TGCAGTGCTAGACGGCCAGCCTATGGCTACACCTTC. The chain is built from TRBV20-1 and TRBJ1-2; D gene unclear. CDR3 length: 12 residues. Trimming cost V 2 bases and J 4 bases, with 8 bases left between them. The V gene's germline CDR1 is DFQATT and CDR2 SNEGSKA (reference sequence).

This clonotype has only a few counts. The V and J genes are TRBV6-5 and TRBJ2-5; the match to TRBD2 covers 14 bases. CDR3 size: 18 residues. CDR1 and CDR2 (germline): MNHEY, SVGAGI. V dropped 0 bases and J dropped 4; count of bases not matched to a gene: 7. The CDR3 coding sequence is TGTGCCAGCAGTTACTCCCCGGGACTAGCGGGAGTGGTAGAGACCCAGTACTTC. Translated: CASSYSPGLAGVVETQYF.

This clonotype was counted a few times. The CDR3 DNA reads TGTGCCAGCAGCGAGGCGGGAGAGCTGAATGAGCAGTTCTTC. Its protein is CASSEAGELNEQFF. J is TRBJ2-1 and V is TRBV9; 7 bases align to TRBD2. The germline V gene has CDR1 SGDLS and CDR2 YYNGEE. The CDR3 is 14 residues long. V dropped 3 bases and J dropped 7; count of bases not matched to a gene: 7. Full variable domain (rest looked up from reference TRBV9 and TRBJ2-1): DSGVTQTPKHLITATGQRVTLRCSPRSGDLSVYWYQQSLDQGLQFLIQYYNGEERAKGNILERFSAQQFPDLHSELNLSSLELGDSALYFCASSEAGELNEQFFGPGTRLTVL.

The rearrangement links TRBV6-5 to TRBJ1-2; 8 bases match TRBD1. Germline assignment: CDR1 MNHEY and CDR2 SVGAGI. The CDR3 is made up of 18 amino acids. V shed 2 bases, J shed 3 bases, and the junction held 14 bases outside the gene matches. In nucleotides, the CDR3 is TGTGCCAGCAGTTACGCTCAGGGGGCTACCGGGAAGTACTATGGCTACACCTTC. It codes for CASSYAQGATGKYYGYTF.

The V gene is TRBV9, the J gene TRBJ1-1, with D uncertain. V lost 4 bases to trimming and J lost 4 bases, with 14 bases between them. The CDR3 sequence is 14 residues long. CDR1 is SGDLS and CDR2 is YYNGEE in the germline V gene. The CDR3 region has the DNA TGTGCCAGCAGCTCCCAATCGGCGGGCACTGAAGCTTTCTTT. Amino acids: CASSSQSAGTEAFF.